This is a list of T cell receptor beta chains from one sample in a study of blood T cell repertoires in COVID-19. The method was immunoSEQ multiplex PCR; TCRdb's version includes in-frame clones alone and lacks a portion of them. Seen here are 150,000 to 200,000 clones, 90% observed once, and the top ten hold 0.5% to 0.65%. Specimen: peripheral blood. The receptor source for this set is a man aged 50-60 years with acute or convalescent COVID-19. Each CDR3 is given with its conserved first and last residue. A D gene is named only where the DNA matches it firmly. Clone size is shown for a subset of rows, as once, few, many or a class of expanded clone.

TRBV28	-	TRBJ1-5	-	CASRQDSNQPQHF	TGTGCCAGCAGACAGGATAGCAATCAGCCCCAGCATTTT
TRBV3-1/TRBV3-2	-	TRBJ1-1	-	CASSPKGTEAFF	TGTGCCAGCAGCCCCAAGGGGACTGAAGCTTTCTTT
TRBV3-1/TRBV3-2	TRBD1	TRBJ1-2	-	CASSPPGTDYGYTF	TGTGCCAGCAGCCCTCCCGGGACAGACTATGGCTACACCTTC
TRBV27	TRBD1	TRBJ2-1	-	CASSRTGANNEQFF	TGTGCCAGCAGTCGGACAGGCGCAAACAATGAGCAGTTCTTC
TRBV7-9	-	TRBJ1-3	-	CASSLGAQVIYF	TGTGCCAGCAGCTTAGGTGCACAGGTCATATATTTT
TRBV2	TRBD1	TRBJ2-1	-	CASSVQGPYNEQFF	TGTGCCAGCAGTGTACAGGGGCCCTACAATGAGCAGTTCTTC
TRBV9	-	TRBJ2-2	-	CASSHPGGAGQGGELFF	TGTGCCAGCAGCCACCCCGGCGGTGCAGGGCAGGGCGGGGAGCTGTTTTTT
TRBV11-2	-	TRBJ1-3	-	CASSPQYSGNTIYF	TGTGCCAGCAGCCCACAGTACTCTGGAAACACCATATATTTT
TRBV10-3	-	TRBJ2-7	-	CAISESPDQGEQYF	TGTGCCATCAGTGAGTCGCCTGACCAGGGCGAGCAGTACTTC
TRBV28	-	TRBJ1-4	few	CASSLTGDNNEKLFF	TGTGCCAGCAGCCTAACTGGGGACAACAATGAAAAACTGTTTTTT
TRBV19	-	TRBJ1-5	-	CASSVRENQPQHF	TGTGCCAGTAGTGTAAGAGAAAATCAGCCCCAGCATTTT
TRBV5-5	TRBD1	TRBJ1-4	once	CASSLPTGTTNEKLFF	TGTGCCAGCAGCTTGCCGACAGGGACAACTAATGAAAAACTGTTTTTT
TRBV6-4	-	TRBJ2-5	-	CASRRIQGETQYF	TGTGCCAGCAGGAGGATTCAGGGAGAGACCCAGTACTTC
TRBV7-9	-	TRBJ1-4	-	CASSLGHGLEKLFF	TGTGCCAGCAGCTTAGGGCACGGGTTGGAAAAACTGTTTTTT
TRBV5-4	TRBD2	TRBJ2-3	-	CASSSGGLGEDTQYF	TGTGCCAGCAGCTCGGGGGGACTAGGGGAAGATACGCAGTATTTT
TRBV7-2	-	TRBJ1-5	-	CASSLQFSGGNQPQHF	TGTGCCAGCAGCCTTCAATTTTCAGGTGGCAATCAGCCCCAGCATTTT
TRBV12-5	TRBD2	TRBJ2-3	-	CASGTSGGTDTQYF	TGTGCTAGTGGTACCAGCGGGGGCACAGATACGCAGTATTTT
TRBV5-1	TRBD1	TRBJ2-3	-	CASSLGDRDTDTQYF	TGCGCCAGCAGCTTAGGGGACAGGGACACAGATACGCAGTATTTT
TRBV7-9	TRBD1	TRBJ2-1	-	CASSLAKGQGGNEQFF	TGTGCCAGCAGCTTAGCGAAGGGACAGGGAGGCAATGAGCAGTTCTTC
TRBV4-3	-	TRBJ2-3	-	CASSQGAGTSTDTQYF	TGCGCCAGCAGCCAAGGGGCGGGGACTAGCACAGATACGCAGTATTTT
TRBV12-3/TRBV12-4	-	TRBJ1-1	-	CASSATGTEAFF	TGTGCCAGCAGTGCGACAGGAACTGAAGCTTTCTTT
TRBV19	-	TRBJ1-2	-	CASYRVAYGYTF	TGTGCCAGTTACAGGGTAGCCTATGGCTACACCTTC
TRBV29-1	-	TRBJ2-2	once	CSVGPQDINTGELFF	TGCAGCGTTGGGCCTCAGGACATTAACACCGGGGAGCTGTTTTTT
TRBV7-8	TRBD1	TRBJ2-4	few	CASSLNDRGLAKNIQYF	TGTGCCAGCAGCTTAAACGACAGGGGGCTAGCCAAAAACATTCAGTACTTC
TRBV5-1	-	TRBJ1-2	-	CASSPDGQLNYGYTF	TGCGCCAGCAGCCCCGACGGACAGCTTAACTATGGCTACACCTTC
TRBV14	-	TRBJ1-1	-	CASSLGGEAFF	TGTGCCAGCAGCCTGGGGGGTGAAGCTTTCTTT
TRBV28	TRBD1	TRBJ1-1	-	CASTGQGYTEAFF	TGTGCCAGCACCGGACAGGGATACACTGAAGCTTTCTTT
TRBV12-5	TRBD2	TRBJ2-1	-	CASAGGPGYNEQFF	TGTGCTAGTGCGGGAGGGCCTGGCTACAATGAGCAGTTCTTC
TRBV5-1	-	TRBJ2-1	-	CASSNGQTYNEQFF	TGCGCCAGCAGCAACGGACAGACCTACAATGAGCAGTTCTTC
TRBV5-1	-	TRBJ2-2	-	CASSSRGDTGELFF	TGCGCCAGCAGCTCCAGAGGAGACACCGGGGAGCTGTTTTTT
TRBV15	TRBD1	TRBJ1-5	-	CATRRTGVSNQPQHF	TGTGCCACCAGAAGGACAGGGGTTAGCAATCAGCCCCAGCATTTT
TRBV6-2/TRBV6-3	-	TRBJ2-6	once	CASSYLAGSGANVLTF	TGTGCCAGCAGTTACTTGGCGGGATCTGGGGCCAACGTCCTGACTTTC
TRBV6-5	-	TRBJ1-5	-	CASRKEVEAQHF	TGTGCCAGCAGAAAAGAGGTGGAGGCCCAGCATTTT
TRBV6-1	TRBD2	TRBJ2-5	-	CASSEAGGYQETQYF	TGTGCCAGCAGTGAAGCGGGGGGGTACCAAGAGACCCAGTACTTC
TRBV7-8	-	TRBJ1-2	-	CASSLDMGRSGGYTF	TGTGCCAGCAGCTTAGATATGGGGCGATCGGGTGGCTACACCTTC
TRBV7-6	TRBD1	TRBJ1-4	-	CASSLLAGTGSEKLFF	TGTGCCAGCAGCTTATTAGCCGGGACAGGCTCTGAAAAACTGTTTTTT
TRBV5-1	-	TRBJ1-1	-	CASRTPNTEAFF	TGCGCCAGCAGGACACCTAACACTGAAGCTTTCTTT
TRBV5-1	TRBD2	TRBJ2-3	-	CASSFIDSGVGTDTQYF	TGCGCCAGCAGCTTTATAGATAGCGGGGTGGGGACAGATACGCAGTATTTT
TRBV3-1/TRBV3-2	-	TRBJ1-3	many	CASSQQTGNTIYF	TGTGCCAGCAGCCAACAGACTGGAAACACCATATATTTT
TRBV6-5	TRBD1	TRBJ2-5	-	CASSSPRVQGQETQYF	TGTGCCAGCAGTTCCCCAAGGGTACAGGGGCAAGAGACCCAGTACTTC